There are many counts of the clone carrying this T cell receptor beta chain. Patients selected for sequencing had displayed CD8+CD57+ cell expansion by flow cytometry. The record originates from a study of CD8+CD57+ T cells in acquired aplastic anemia. The wider study: Sorted cells (CD4+ and CD8+) yielded DNA amounts that averaged roughly 3.5 ug.

CDR3 and TCR beta VDJ profiling relied on a genomic DNA template. TCRdb recomputed calls from the reads with MiXCR, one row per CDR3 protein. The table shows approximately 300,000 distinct CDR3 sequences, with about three fifths occurring only once. This CDR3 contains 15 residues. Trimming cost V 1 base and J 4 bases, with 11 bases left between them. This TCR came from a human donor with aplastic anemia. Material: sorted CD4+, CD8+, or CD8+CD57+ T cells (not recorded which) from PBMCs. The gene calls are TRBV12-3 or TRBV12-4 and TRBJ1-5, with D hard to call. The CDR3 region is CASSLVGSRNQPQHF. CDR3 nucleotides: TGTGCCAGCAGTTTAGTGGGGTCGCGAAATCAGCCCCAGCATTTT.